The clone carrying this T cell receptor (beta chain) was found once. These data come from a study of blood T cell repertoires in COVID-19. For the study at large: Material from acute and convalescent COVID-19 was sourced from the United States, Italy and Spain. In each case, the material was cDNA or gDNA derived from T cells, B-cell-depleted T cells, or PBMCs.

This CDR3 contains 11 residues. Germline values: CDR1 DFQATT, CDR2 SNEGSKA (reference sequence). V was clipped by 3 bases and J by 5 bases, with 8 bases between them. Authors' data handling: Reference gene primer amplification yielded estimated nucleated cell counts. Clones were sequenced by immunoSEQ multiplex PCR, and TCRdb holds only the in-frame ones, with some missing. The V and J calls and clone size come from that table; D and trimming were worked out from the DNA. The sample includes 50,000 to 75,000 clones, roughly 84% of them seen just once. V usage is TRBV20-1 and J usage is TRBJ2-7, with a weak D call TRBD2 (5 bases). The sample consisted of peripheral blood. This TCR came from a man at least 80 years old in a cohort sampled during active COVID-19. CDR3 in amino acids: CSASSGHEQYF. The CDR3 nucleotides are TGCAGTGCTAGCAGCGGCCACGAGCAGTACTTC.